The present T cell receptor beta chain was sequenced within a study of patients and donors after allogeneic stem cell transplantation. The sample holds a few counts of this clonotype. TCRdb itself ran the RT-PCR reads through MiXCR, one entry per CDR3 protein. The profile shows hundreds of thousands of distinct CDR3 sequences, roughly 16% of them singletons. This CDR3 is built from 15 residues. V was pared by 5 bases and J by 6 bases, with 19 bases between. CDR1 and CDR2 (germline): MNHEY, SMNVEV (reference sequence). This chain connects TRBV27 to TRBJ1-2; weak D call: TRBD1 (5 bases). The clonotype comes from a human donor who was either an allogeneic HSCT recipient or a stem cell or donor lymphocyte infusion donor (not recorded which). It is not recorded whose cells these are; they may come from a transplant donor. Sequences were obtained from blood, either unsorted or a sorted T cell fraction (not recorded which). The CDR3 DNA follows: TGTGCCAGCAGTACTAGACAGAGCGCAAGCCATGGCTACACCTTC. Its translation is CASSTRQSASHGYTF.